This TCR beta chain is from a study of T cells in Graves' hyperthyroidism and ophthalmopathy. Amplification targeted TCR beta CDR3 regions from RNA transcripts. With the HTBI primer set, the TCR CDR3 went through a first round of RT-PCR. TCRdb independently ran MiXCR on the multiplex PCR reads; one entry per CDR3 protein. Among hundreds of thousands of distinct CDR3 sequences, around 21% were seen once, and the ten largest hold 30% to 40%. Germline lookup yields CDR1 DFQATT and CDR2 SNEGSKA (reference sequence). V was cut by 7 bases and J by 4 bases, with 17 bases left in between. CDR3 length: 14 amino acids. This clonotype was seen more than once but under ten times. Uncontrolled infection, other autoimmune disease, pregnancy or lactation disqualified patients from enrolment.

V and J are TRBV20-1 and TRBJ2-1, with D perhaps being TRBD1 or TRBD2 (5 bases each). Sequencing was carried out using blood. The source of this sequence is a man younger than 40 with Graves' ophthalmopathy. CDR3 coding DNA: TGCAGTGTGCCGGGGCGACTTGCTTACAATGAGCAGTTCTTC. Translating gives CSVPGRLAYNEQFF.